The entry below describes one T cell receptor beta chain. Its antigen is unidentified. The data were taken from a study of graft-versus-host responses after intestinal transplantation. Study summary: Transplants were multivisceral, liver-intestinal, or isolated intestinal.

The CDR3 has 14 residues. Germline assignment: CDR1 LNHDA and CDR2 SQIVND (reference sequence). Trimming pared 3 bases from V and 3 bases from J, leaving 11 bases between. Findings and limits, study-wide: Some GvH clones were seen earlier in gut or blood, suggesting intestinal origin.

Only in-frame clones appear in the TCRdb table, and some are missing; sequencing was by immunoSEQ multiplex PCR. The profile shows 110,000 to 150,000 clones, over 90% of them singletons. This specimen was unstimulated CD4+ T cells sorted from spleen or lymph node cells, taken before intestinal transplant. The rearrangement joins TRBV19 to TRBJ1-2; a possible D gene is TRBD1 (5 bases). The sequence derives from a human donor who received an intestinal transplant. The CDR3 DNA is TGTGCCAGTAGTATGGGGCTCCACTACTATGGCTACACCTTC. It codes for CASSMGLHYYGYTF.